This T cell receptor (gamma chain) is drawn from a study of γδ T cells in repeated Plasmodium falciparum infection. Across the whole study: Malian repertoires were sampled cross-sectionally without transmission and longitudinally through febrile malaria. Regarding the study as a whole: Compared with Australian children, Malian Vdelta2-negative repertoires seemed more clonal, less diverse, less shared. Repeated controlled infections reportedly drove waves of new clonotype selection in Vdelta2-negative, mostly Vdelta1+, gammadelta repertoires.

Both TRG and TRD chains were sequenced from each sorted sample. TCRdb reapplied CATT to the multiplex PCR reads. The repertoire holds approximately 28,000 gamma-chain clones, with 3% as singletons. Gammadelta T cells were flow-sorted from PBMC into Vgamma9/Vdelta2+ and Vdelta2-negative populations for bulk analysis. As concerns this clone: Its antigen is not known. The protein given by TCRdb reflects a much larger clone and differs at residue 7 from this DNA's translation, likely from a read error; the protein shown is the DNA's translation.

The CDR3 contains 15 residues. Germline assignment: CDR1 EGSTGY and CDR2 YDSYTSSV. J gave up 5 bases and V 1 base, and 11 bases lay outside the gene matches. The material sequenced was gamma-delta T cells from blood. The J gene is TRGJ1 or TRGJ2, the V gene TRGV4. The J gene comes from matching the DNA to germline here; TCRdb lacks it. The receptor was derived from a pool of human donors (malaria-infected and uninfected, not separated). This CDR3 reads CATWDGQPLNYKKLF. The CDR3 DNA follows: TGTGCCACCTGGGATGGCCAGCCTTTGAATTATAAGAAACTCTTT.